These 3 T cell receptor beta chains share one sample of origin, sequenced in a study of blood T cell repertoires in COVID-19 (dated by TCRdb to the early 2020s). The receptor library was made with the immunoSEQ multiplex PCR assay. The immuneACCESS repertoire file appears here via TCRdb, limited to in-frame rearrangements. These files lack a portion of the clones; in checked studies, under half of the deficit traces to unresolved V genes, and the cause of the others is not known. The sample yields some 190,000 clones; around 88% were counted once. Around 5% of the sample lies in the top ten. Sequences were obtained from PBMCs or T cells enriched from blood (not recorded which). These receptors were collected from a man aged 35 to 55 with acute COVID-19.

The V gene is TRBV5-1, the J gene TRBJ2-2; 7 nucleotides line up with TRBD1. V lost 2 bases, J lost 9 bases, and 7 bases stayed unmatched. Germline CDR1 SGHRS, CDR2 YFSETQ. This CDR3 has 14 residues. Here the CDR3 reads CASSLTTGNRELFF. The CDR3 bases are TGCGCCAGCAGCTTAACGACAGGGAATCGGGAGCTGTTTTTT.

V and J are TRBV7-9 and TRBJ2-3; D is possibly TRBD2 (6 bases). Germline CDR1 and CDR2: SEHNR and FQNEAQ (reference sequence). The CDR3 contains 14 residues. Trimming pared 2 bases from V and 5 bases from J, leaving 11 bases between. The CDR3 coding sequence is TGTGCCAGCAGCTTACCGGGGGTGTTAGATACGCAGTATTTT. It translates to CASSLPGVLDTQYF.

The rearrangement links TRBV18 to TRBJ1-4, with D tentatively TRBD1 (6 bases). Looked up from germline, CDR1 is KGHSH and CDR2 is LQKENI. CDR3 length equals 14 residues. Trimming cost V 5 bases and J 4 bases, with 11 bases left between them. The CDR3 nucleotides are TGTGCCAGCTCATGGACAGACTTTAATGAAAAACTGTTTTTT. Translation gives CASSWTDFNEKLFF. Filled out from reference TRBV18 and TRBJ1-4, the complete variable domain reads NAGVMQNPRHLVRRRGQEARLRCSPMKGHSHVYWYRQLPEEGLKFMVYLQKENIIDESGMPKERFSAEFPKEGPSILRIQQVVRGDSAAYFCASSWTDFNEKLFFGSGTQLSVL.